Below are 27 T cell receptor beta chains sequenced from a single sample in a study of tumor-infiltrating lymphocytes in primary liver carcinoma. Starting from around 500 ng of total RNA, TCR beta cDNA was produced with a primer in the constant region. Slightly modified ARM-PCR with three nested multiplex PCR rounds yielded TCR beta libraries. Researchers ran the first two PCR rounds for roughly 11 cycles each with TRBV1-TRBV30 forward primers and a C-beta reverse primer. In TCRdb, the multiplex PCR reads were re-called with MiXCR into one record per CDR3 protein. The sample yields 310,000 or so distinct CDR3 sequences, approximately 64% seen once. The blood RNA (from unsorted whole blood) was obtained, and germline DNA was also extracted. The material sequenced was peripheral blood. These receptors all come from a man aged 35-49 years with primary liver carcinoma and hepatitis B virus infection.

This clonotype was seen a few times. The rearrangement links TRBV10-3 to TRBJ1-2; the D gene is possibly TRBD1 (5 bases). The length of the CDR3 is 15 residues. Germline loops: CDR1 ENHRY, CDR2 SYGVKD. The V gene lost 3 bases and the J gene lost 0 bases, with 11 bases spanning the gap. CDR3 in DNA: TGTGCCATCAGTGAACAGGCAGCAGCTAACTATGGCTACACCTTC. It codes for CAISEQAAANYGYTF.

The chain carries TRBV28 and TRBJ1-6; a possible D gene is TRBD1 (5 bases). The V gene's germline CDR1 is MDHEN and CDR2 SYDVKM. The germline V and J ends were trimmed by 6 bases and 1 base, with 22 bases remaining between them. This CDR3 has 19 amino acids. The CDR3 DNA reads TGTGCCAGCAGCCTAGAGTCCCCAGGGCTGGTGTCCTATAATTCACCCCTCCACTTT. This gives the protein CASSLESPGLVSYNSPLHF.

This sequence joins TRBV6-5 and TRBJ2-1; 10 nucleotides align to TRBD2. V lost 7 bases and J lost 0; bases outside the gene matches: 15. The CDR3 sequence is 19 residues long. CDR1 MNHEY and CDR2 SVGAGI come from the germline V gene. CDR3 DNA sequence: TGTGCCAGCACCCCCTCGGGGCTAGCGGGAGTAGTCTCCTACAATGAGCAGTTCTTC. Residues: CASTPSGLAGVVSYNEQFF.

In regard to this clonotype: A much more abundant neighbour one base away suggests this may be a read error. The chain combines TRBV5-4 with TRBJ1-1; D is uncertain. The CDR3 consists of 16 residues. The germline gives CDR1 SGHNT, CDR2 YYREEE (reference sequence). The V end was cut by 4 bases, the J end by 0 bases, with 16 bases between. The CDR3 region has the DNA TGTGCCAGCAGCCCCGGACTAGGTCAGCTGAACACTGAAGCTTTCTTT. Encoded protein: CASSPGLGQLNTEAFF.

Points on this clonotype: This is likely a read error, given that the CDR3 carries no conserved phenylalanine or tryptophan at its end. The rearrangement uses TRBV11-2 and TRBJ2-7; 15 nucleotides align to TRBD2. The ends lost 5 bases at V and 0 bases at J; junction bases unmatched: 8. CDR3 length: 18 amino acids. Germline V gene data show CDR1 as SGHAT and CDR2 as FQNNGV. Written as DNA, the CDR3 is TGTGCCAGCAGCCCTTGGACTAGCGGGAGGGCCCCCTCCTACGAGCAGTACATC. Protein product: CASSPWTSGRAPSYEQYI.

Note on this clonotype: No conserved phenylalanine or tryptophan ends this CDR3, so it is likely a read error. This sequence joins TRBV30 and TRBJ2-5; a weak D match, TRBD2 (6 bases). Per the germline V gene, CDR1 is GTSNPN and CDR2 is SVGIG (reference sequence). The CDR3 length is 14 residues. The CDR3 loop reads CTWSEASGLETQYS. CDR3 sequence (DNA): TGTACCTGGAGTGAGGCCAGCGGGCTAGAGACCCAGTACTCC.

Turning to this clonotype: With a much larger clone just one base away, this may be a read error. The chain recombines TRBV6-5 with TRBJ1-5, with D unresolved. CDR3 size: 14 residues. CDR1 and CDR2 from the germline V gene are MNHEY and SVGAGI. CDR3 bases: TGTGCCAGCAGTTCCTCCTATAGCAGTCAGCCCCAGCATTTT. Its translation: CASSSSYSSQPQHF.

In this sample, this clonotype turned up once. This sequence may be a read error, since a much larger clone differs from it by one base. This rearrangement joins TRBV5-5 to TRBJ1-5; 9 nucleotides match TRBD1. The CDR3 consists of 13 residues. CDR1 and CDR2 from the germline V gene are SGHKS and YYEKEE (reference sequence). In DNA, the CDR3 is TGTGACAGCAGCTGGGACAGGGATCAGCCCCAGCATTTT. It yields the protein CDSSWDRDQPQHF.

As to this clonotype: The junction departs from germline at one end; a sequencing error may be responsible. The chain joins TRBV11-1 to TRBJ1-1; TRBD1 might be the D (5 bases). The CDR3 contains 14 residues. Germline CDR1 and CDR2: SGHAT and FQDESV (reference sequence). The CDR3: CASSLATGGTEALF. CDR3 sequence (DNA): TGTGCCAGCAGCTTAGCGACTGGGGGAACTGAAGCTCTCTTT. Complete variable domain (other parts from reference TRBV11-1 and TRBJ1-1): EAEVAQSPRYKITEKSQAVAFWCDPISGHATLYWYRQILGQGPELLVQFQDESVVDDSQLPKDRFSAERLKGVDSTLKIQPAELGDSAMYLCASSLATGGTEALFGQGTRLTVV.

This clonotype was seen just once. This CDR3 is missing its conserved last phenylalanine or tryptophan, likely due to a read error. The genes are TRBV10-3 and TRBJ2-5; weak D call: TRBD2 (5 bases). The CDR3 is 13 amino acids. Germline V lookup: CDR1 ENHRY, CDR2 SYGVKD. Trimming stripped 3 bases from V and 5 bases from J, with 10 bases between. CDR3 coding DNA: TGTGCCATCAGTGACAGGAGGCGTGAGACCCAGTACTAC. Its translation is CAISDRRRETQYY.

This clonotype has a count of ten or more. The CDR3 region is CASSPGTTNEKLFF. The CDR3 DNA sequence: TGTGCCAGCAGTCCCGGGACCACAAATGAAAAACTGTTTTTT. J is TRBJ1-4 and V is TRBV12-3 or TRBV12-4; possibly TRBD1 for D (5 bases). V was clipped by 5 bases and J by 5 bases, with 12 bases between them. The CDR3 covers 14 residues.

This sequence joins TRBV6-6 and TRBJ2-2; D is ambiguous. V shed 0 bases and J shed 3 bases, with 8 bases lying between them. This CDR3 is 15 amino acids long. Germline CDR1 reads MNHNY; CDR2 reads SVGAGI (reference sequence). CDR3 DNA sequence: TGTGCCAGCAGTTACTCCGTCCAGCACACCGGGGAGCTGTTTTTT. Its protein product is CASSYSVQHTGELFF.

In the case of this clonotype: One end of the junction does not line up with germline, which may come from a read error. This chain joins TRBV28 and TRBJ1-6; D possibly corresponds to TRBD1 (5 bases). This CDR3 region has 13 residues. Germline CDR1 and CDR2: MDHEN and SYDVKM. The DNA for the CDR3 is TGTGTCAGCAGTTTTGGGGGTGTTTCACCCCTCCACTTT. Translation: CVSSFGGVSPLHF.

A word on this clonotype: The CDR3 does not end in the conserved phenylalanine or tryptophan, so this is likely a read error. The chain is built from TRBV29-1 and TRBJ2-3; weak D call: TRBD1 (6 bases). Between the trimmed V and J ends, which lost 3 bases and 4 bases, there was a span of 14 bases. The CDR3 has 14 residues. CDR1 is SQVTM and CDR2 is ANQGSEA in the germline V gene. CDR3 sequence: CSVDSEQGADTQYI. The CDR3 DNA sequence: TGCAGCGTTGATTCCGAACAGGGCGCAGATACGCAGTATATT.

Of note for this clonotype: This sequence may be a read error, since a much larger clone differs from it by one base. This chain links TRBV5-1 with TRBJ1-5; D not resolved. The V end was cut by 4 bases, the J end by 1 base, with 12 bases between. The CDR3 length is 15 residues. Germline loops: CDR1 SGHRS, CDR2 YFSETQ. CDR3 region: CASSPVGGSNQPQHF. CDR3 nucleotide sequence: TGCGCCAGCAGCCCTGTCGGTGGGAGCAATCAGCCCCAGCATTTT.

The chain combines TRBV7-8 with TRBJ1-6, with 11 bases aligning to TRBD1. V lost 7 bases and J lost 10; bases outside the gene matches: 6. The CDR3 is made up of 14 amino acids. Germline CDR1 reads SGHVS; CDR2 reads FQNEAQ. As DNA, the CDR3 is TGTGCCAGCACCTCGGGACAGGGGGGATCACCCCTCCACTTT. Its protein is CASTSGQGGSPLHF.

Notes on this clonotype: A junction boundary mismatches the germline segment, possibly from a read error. This chain joins TRBV4-2 and TRBJ1-1; D gene uncertain. The CDR3 length is 14 residues. Looked up from germline, CDR1 is LGHNA and CDR2 is YNFKEQ. The CDR3: CANSQVTENTEAFF. The CDR3 DNA sequence: TGTGCCAACAGCCAAGTGACGGAGAACACTGAAGCTTTCTTT.

About this clonotype itself: At one of its ends the junction is not consistent with the germline gene, which may arise from a read error. The rearrangement links TRBV4-2 to TRBJ1-2; D is unclear. Germline V gives CDR1 LGHNA, CDR2 YNFKEQ. The CDR3 runs to 17 residues. DNA of the CDR3: TGTGCCAGCAGCCAAGTTAGGAGGGAGGGAGAAGACTATGGTTACACCTTC. Residues: CASSQVRREGEDYGYTF.

As for this clonotype: Being one base from a much bigger clone, this may be a read error. This CDR3 reads CANLPVPPLDIQYF. As DNA, the CDR3 is TGTGCCAACCTCCCAGTCCCACCATTGGACATTCAGTACTTC. The J gene is TRBJ2-4, the V gene TRBV6-2 or TRBV6-3; no clear D gene. The ends were cut back, 10 bases at V and 8 bases at J, with 21 bases in the middle. Germline-derived CDR1 and CDR2 are MNHEY and SVGEGT. This CDR3 spans 14 amino acids.

The chain recombines TRBV4-1 with TRBJ2-2; D is perhaps TRBD1 (5 bases). This CDR3 comprises 17 residues. The germline gives CDR1 MGHRA, CDR2 YSYEKL. The CDR3 bases are TGCGCTAACAGCCAAGGCGTTTACAGGATTTTCCCCGGGGAGCTGTTTTTT. This gives the protein CANSQGVYRIFPGELFF.

This clonotype has ten or more counts. The genes are TRBV6-6 and TRBJ1-1; weak D call: TRBD1 (5 bases). V lost 6 bases to trimming and J lost 0 bases, with 11 bases between them. Germline CDR1 is MNHNY and CDR2 is SVGAGI (reference sequence). CDR3 length: 14 residues. The CDR3: CASSYGGLNTEAFF. CDR3 in DNA: TGTGCCAGCAGCTACGGGGGTTTGAACACTGAAGCTTTCTTT.

This rearrangement joins TRBV6-5 to TRBJ1-2; perhaps TRBD1 as D (5 bases). In germline, CDR1 is MNHEY, CDR2 SVGAGI. V gave up 3 bases and J gave up 5 bases, with 13 bases separating them. The CDR3 has 14 residues. CDR3 nucleotides: TGTGCCAGCAGTTATACTCAGGGCAAATATGGCTACACCTTC. This sequence encodes CASSYTQGKYGYTF.

A remark on this clonotype: A much more abundant neighbour one base away suggests this may be a read error. This chain connects TRBV12-3 or TRBV12-4 to TRBJ2-1, with TRBD2 matching 10 bases. CDR3 length: 19 residues. The CDR3 DNA follows: TGTGCCAGCAGTTTATATCTAGCGGGAGAAGGGAAACCCTACAATGGGCAGTTCTTC. This encodes CASSLYLAGEGKPYNGQFF.

This clonotype was seen at least ten times. J is TRBJ1-1 and V is TRBV10-2; D might be TRBD1 (5 bases). Germline loops: CDR1 WSHSY, CDR2 SAAADI. The CDR3 consists of 13 residues. Trimming shortened V by 5 bases and J by 6 bases, and 13 bases separated the two germline ends. The CDR3 reads CASSYGARAEAFF. DNA for the CDR3: TGCGCCAGCAGTTACGGGGCTCGGGCTGAAGCTTTCTTT.

V and J are TRBV5-4 and TRBJ2-3, with D perhaps matching TRBD1 (5 bases). Trimming cost V 5 bases and J 2 bases, with 18 bases left between them. This CDR3 contains 16 residues. In germline, CDR1 is SGHNT, CDR2 YYREEE (reference sequence). DNA of the CDR3: TGTGCCAGCAGTACCCGGACATGGGGTACCACAGATACGCAGTATTTT. The encoded protein is CASSTRTWGTTDTQYF.

Concerning this clonotype itself: With a much larger clone just one base away, this may be a read error. The V call is TRBV6-1, the J call TRBJ1-2; D gene ambiguous. CDR1 MNHNS and CDR2 SASEGT come from the germline V gene. The CDR3 has 15 residues. The CDR3 DNA sequence: TGTGCCGGCAGTGAAGCGGGAGCAGTCCGCTATGGCTACACCTTC. Its translation: CAGSEAGAVRYGYTF.

A word on this clonotype: It may be a read error: a sequence one base away is much more abundant. This chain connects TRBV12-3 or TRBV12-4 to TRBJ1-5; 7 bases fit TRBD1. V shed 5 bases, J shed 2 bases, and the junction held 6 bases outside the gene matches. The CDR3 is 15 residues long. The CDR3 region is CASSLTGDGNQPQHF. CDR3 nucleotides: TGTGCCAGCAGTCTAACAGGGGATGGCAATCAGCCCCAGCATTTT.